This entry features one T cell receptor beta chain sequence. The antigen is undetermined. These data come from a study of cytomegalovirus exposure and HLA in healthy donors. Study-wide points: Reportedly, cytomegalovirus status was diagnosed with high sensitivity and specificity. According to a later analysis, TCR clusters from the first cohort tended to co-occur in the 90 to 150 validation repertoires. A few CMV-associated chains proved CMV antigen-specific in vitro.

Sequencing used immunoSEQ multiplex PCR; TCRdb keeps in-frame clones, though not all of them. The sample carries 180,000 or so clones, more than 75% recorded once. The CDR3 consists of 14 residues. Germline CDR1 and CDR2: SGHTA and FQGNSA. The V end lost 5 bases, the J end lost 2 bases, and 12 bases lay between the germline ends. The chain has TRBV7-2 and TRBJ1-1; D may be TRBD1 (6 bases). This TCR came from a man in his thirties or forties in good health and CMV-seropositive. The sequencing input was PBMCs. CDR3 nucleotides: TGTGCCAGCAGCCCTTGGACAGACAACACTGAAGCTTTCTTT. It specifies CASSPWTDNTEAFF.